A selection of T cell receptor beta chains follows, all from one sample in a study of blood T cells in healthy people across ages. Each CDR3 protein gets one entry after TCRdb re-called the 5' RACE reads with MiXCR. The table records hundreds of thousands of distinct CDR3 sequences, around three fifths of them present only once. The sequenced sample was blood. The receptors were gathered from a man in his fifties or sixties in good health. CDR3s include the opening cysteine and the closing phenylalanine or tryptophan. The order of the fields is CDR3 protein, CDR3 DNA, clone size, D gene, J gene, V gene. A D gene is named only where the DNA matches it firmly. Expanded clones are given a class, and other clones once, few, many or no size at all.

CDR3aa: CSALDTGLNTEAFF
CDR3nt: TGCAGCGCTCTTGACACAGGGTTGAACACTGAAGCTTTCTTT
abundance: NA
d_gene: NA
j_gene: TRBJ1-1
v_gene: TRBV29-1

CDR3aa: CASSLAPGGTAKNIQYF
CDR3nt: TGCGCCAGCAGCTTGGCCCCAGGGGGTACGGCCAAAAACATTCAGTACTTC
abundance: few
d_gene: TRBD1
j_gene: TRBJ2-4
v_gene: TRBV5-1

CDR3aa: CASSLMARETQYF
CDR3nt: TGTGCCAGCAGCTTAATGGCGCGGGAGACCCAGTACTTC
abundance: once
d_gene: NA
j_gene: TRBJ2-5
v_gene: TRBV25-1

CDR3aa: CASSGDRAQPQHF
CDR3nt: TGTGCCAGCAGTGGCGACAGGGCTCAGCCCCAGCATTTT
abundance: NA
d_gene: TRBD1
j_gene: TRBJ1-5
v_gene: TRBV2

CDR3aa: CASSLTWAVNTEAFF
CDR3nt: TGTGCCAGCAGCCTAACTTGGGCAGTGAACACTGAAGCTTTCTTT
abundance: NA
d_gene: NA
j_gene: TRBJ1-1
v_gene: TRBV6-2/TRBV6-3

CDR3aa: CSVKTQGAEQYF
CDR3nt: TGCAGCGTTAAAACTCAGGGGGCCGAGCAGTACTTC
abundance: NA
d_gene: TRBD1
j_gene: TRBJ2-7
v_gene: TRBV29-1

CDR3aa: CSAVVTGRVNTEAFF
CDR3nt: TGCAGTGCCGTCGTGACGGGCAGGGTGAACACTGAAGCTTTCTTT
abundance: NA
d_gene: NA
j_gene: TRBJ1-1
v_gene: TRBV20-1

CDR3aa: CSASPSSGSGEQYF
CDR3nt: TGCAGCGCTTCCCCTTCCTCAGGGTCTGGCGAGCAGTACTTC
abundance: few
d_gene: NA
j_gene: TRBJ2-7
v_gene: TRBV29-1

CDR3aa: CATSDSESLGTGELFF
CDR3nt: TGTGCCACCAGTGATTCTGAATCCCTAGGCACCGGGGAGCTGTTTTTT
abundance: NA
d_gene: NA
j_gene: TRBJ2-2
v_gene: TRBV24-1

CDR3aa: CASSLAGGQGKNIQYF
CDR3nt: TGTGCCAGCAGCTTAGCGGGAGGACAGGGGAAAAACATTCAGTACTTC
abundance: NA
d_gene: TRBD1
j_gene: TRBJ2-4
v_gene: TRBV7-2

CDR3aa: CASSYRGEQYF
CDR3nt: TGTGCCAGCAGTTACCGAGGCGAGCAGTACTTC
abundance: few
d_gene: NA
j_gene: TRBJ2-7
v_gene: TRBV6-5

CDR3aa: CSARDLTGAPPTQETQYF
CDR3nt: TGCAGTGCTAGAGATTTAACGGGGGCCCCTCCAACCCAAGAGACCCAGTACTTC
abundance: once
d_gene: NA
j_gene: TRBJ2-5
v_gene: TRBV20-1

CDR3aa: CATSRDRAGRETQYF
CDR3nt: TGTGCCACCAGCAGAGATCGGGCAGGGAGAGAGACCCAGTACTTC
abundance: NA
d_gene: NA
j_gene: TRBJ2-5
v_gene: TRBV15

CDR3aa: CSAPTSGALFETQYF
CDR3nt: TGCAGTGCGCCAACTAGCGGGGCCTTGTTTGAGACCCAGTACTTC
abundance: NA
d_gene: TRBD2
j_gene: TRBJ2-5
v_gene: TRBV20-1

CDR3aa: CASSLPQGAEGYTF
CDR3nt: TGTGCCAGCAGCTTACCACAGGGGGCTGAAGGCTACACCTTC
abundance: NA
d_gene: TRBD1
j_gene: TRBJ1-2
v_gene: TRBV7-9

CDR3aa: CASSHVRGPSNEQFF
CDR3nt: TGTGCCAGCAGCCACGTCCGGGGGCCCAGCAATGAGCAGTTCTTC
abundance: NA
d_gene: NA
j_gene: TRBJ2-1
v_gene: TRBV3-1

CDR3aa: CATSRGAGASGYQETQYF
CDR3nt: TGTGCCACCAGCAGAGGGGCGGGGGCTAGCGGGTATCAAGAGACCCAGTACTTC
abundance: NA
d_gene: TRBD2
j_gene: TRBJ2-5
v_gene: TRBV15

CDR3aa: CASSVEFQGSQFF
CDR3nt: TGTGCCAGCAGCGTAGAGTTCCAGGGCTCGCAGTTCTTC
abundance: many
d_gene: NA
j_gene: TRBJ2-1
v_gene: TRBV9

CDR3aa: CASSQMRDGEQFF
CDR3nt: TGTGCCAGCAGCCAAATGAGGGACGGTGAGCAGTTCTTC
abundance: NA
d_gene: NA
j_gene: TRBJ2-1
v_gene: TRBV3-1

CDR3aa: CASSLVTGMGYGYTF
CDR3nt: TGTGCCAGCAGCTTAGTAACAGGGATGGGGTATGGCTACACCTTC
abundance: NA
d_gene: NA
j_gene: TRBJ1-2
v_gene: TRBV7-2